This TCR beta chain derives from a study of T-cell reconstitution after alpha-beta-depleted transplantation in children. Broader study findings: Surviving recipient T cells and thymic progenitors produced the high day-60 TCRbeta diversity seen in some patients. The origin of alpha-beta T cells about two months after transplant was reportedly several hundred expanded graft clones. At the one-year point after transplant, T-cell counts and TCRbeta diversity were found to come mostly from T cells that had been newly produced.

V lost 6 bases, J lost 0 bases, and 10 bases lay in between. From germline, CDR1 is SGDLS and CDR2 YYNGEE. The CDR3 totals 14 residues. Using unique molecular identifiers, the investigators prepared the TCRbeta library. TCRdb passed the PCR reads through MiXCR, listing each CDR3 protein once. The repertoire holds about 580,000 distinct CDR3 sequences, with under 25% as singletons. Many counts were recorded for this clonotype. The antigen is not known. The sample in question was PBMCs, mostly from graft donor cells, obtained 360 days after TCRalphabeta/CD19-depleted stem cell transplant. This TCR was recovered from a boy in the first two years of life who had a stem cell transplant for acute myeloid leukemia, so the T cells may come from the graft donor. The rearrangement uses TRBV9 and TRBJ2-1, with D perhaps TRBD2 (5 bases). CDR3: CASTRDSSYNEQFF. The CDR3 coding sequence is TGTGCCAGCACGAGGGATAGCTCCTACAATGAGCAGTTCTTC.